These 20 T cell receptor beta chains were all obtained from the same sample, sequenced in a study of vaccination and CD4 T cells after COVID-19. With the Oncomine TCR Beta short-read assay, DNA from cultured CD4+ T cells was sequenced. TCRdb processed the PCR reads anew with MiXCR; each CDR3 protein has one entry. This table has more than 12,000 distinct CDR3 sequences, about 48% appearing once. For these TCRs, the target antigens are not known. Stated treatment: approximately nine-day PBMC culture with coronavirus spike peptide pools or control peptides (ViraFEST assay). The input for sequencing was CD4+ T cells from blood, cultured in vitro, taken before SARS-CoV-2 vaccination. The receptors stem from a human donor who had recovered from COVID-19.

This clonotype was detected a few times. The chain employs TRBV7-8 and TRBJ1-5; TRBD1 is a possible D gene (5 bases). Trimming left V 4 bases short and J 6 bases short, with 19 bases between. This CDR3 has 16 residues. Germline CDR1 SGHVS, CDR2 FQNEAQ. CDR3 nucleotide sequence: TGTGCCAGCAGCTCCATGGGCACCCCCGGGGGTCAGCCCCAGCATTTT. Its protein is CASSSMGTPGGQPQHF.

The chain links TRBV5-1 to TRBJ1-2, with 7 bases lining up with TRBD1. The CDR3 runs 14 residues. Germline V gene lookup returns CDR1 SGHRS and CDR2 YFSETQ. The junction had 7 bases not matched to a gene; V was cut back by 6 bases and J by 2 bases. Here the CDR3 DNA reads TGCGCCAGCATCACAGGGGCCGAGAACTATGGCTACACCTTC. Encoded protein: CASITGAENYGYTF.

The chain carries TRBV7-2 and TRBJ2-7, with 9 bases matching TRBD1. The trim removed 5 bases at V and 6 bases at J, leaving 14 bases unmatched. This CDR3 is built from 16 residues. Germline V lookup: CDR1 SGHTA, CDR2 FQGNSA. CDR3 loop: CASSPPPGTGSSEQYF. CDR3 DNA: TGTGCCAGCAGCCCCCCCCCCGGGACAGGGTCGTCCGAGCAGTACTTC. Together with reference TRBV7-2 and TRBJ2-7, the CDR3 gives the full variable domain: GAGVSQSPSNKVTEKGKDVELRCDPISGHTALYWYRQSLGQGLEFLIYFQGNSAPDKSGLPSDRFSAERTGGSVSTLTIQRTQQEDSAVYLCASSPPPGTGSSEQYFGPGTRLTVT.

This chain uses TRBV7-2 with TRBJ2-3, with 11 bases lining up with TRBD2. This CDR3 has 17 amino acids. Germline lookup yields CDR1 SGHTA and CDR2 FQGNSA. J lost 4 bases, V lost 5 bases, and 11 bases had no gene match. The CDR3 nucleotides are TGTGCCAGCAGCCCGATGCTAGCGGGGGGCGGTCCAGATACGCAGTATTTT. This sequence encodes CASSPMLAGGGPDTQYF.

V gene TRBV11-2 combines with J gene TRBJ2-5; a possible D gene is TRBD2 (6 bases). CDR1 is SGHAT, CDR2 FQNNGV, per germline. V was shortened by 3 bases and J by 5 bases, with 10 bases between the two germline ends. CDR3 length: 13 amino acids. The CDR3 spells CASSLSGGETQYF. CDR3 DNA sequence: TGTGCCAGCAGCTTGTCTGGGGGGGAGACCCAGTACTTC.

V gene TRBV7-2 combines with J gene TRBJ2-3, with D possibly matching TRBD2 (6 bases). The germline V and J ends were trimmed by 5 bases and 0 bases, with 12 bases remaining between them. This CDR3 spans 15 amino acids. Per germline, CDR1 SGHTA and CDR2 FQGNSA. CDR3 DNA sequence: TGTGCCAGCAGCACCTCCGGGACTAGCACAGATACGCAGTATTTT. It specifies CASSTSGTSTDTQYF.

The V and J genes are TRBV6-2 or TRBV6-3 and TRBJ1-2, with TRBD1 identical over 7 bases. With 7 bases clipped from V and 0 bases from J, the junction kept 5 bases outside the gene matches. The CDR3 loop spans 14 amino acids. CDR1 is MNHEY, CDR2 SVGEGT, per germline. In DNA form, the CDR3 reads TGTGCCAGCACGCGCGGGACAGCTAACTATGGCTACACCTTC. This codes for CASTRGTANYGYTF.

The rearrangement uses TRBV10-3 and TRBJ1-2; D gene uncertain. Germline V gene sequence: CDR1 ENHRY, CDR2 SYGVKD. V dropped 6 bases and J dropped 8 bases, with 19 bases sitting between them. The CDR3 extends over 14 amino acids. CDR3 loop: CAIRPEDGIQGYTF. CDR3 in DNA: TGTGCCATCAGACCCGAGGACGGGATCCAAGGCTACACCTTC.

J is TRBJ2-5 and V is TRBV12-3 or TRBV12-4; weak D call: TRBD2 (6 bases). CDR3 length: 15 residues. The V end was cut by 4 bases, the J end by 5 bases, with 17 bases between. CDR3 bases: TGTGCCAGCAGTTCCTACGGGGGTCTCCAGGAGACCCAGTACTTC. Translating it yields CASSSYGGLQETQYF.

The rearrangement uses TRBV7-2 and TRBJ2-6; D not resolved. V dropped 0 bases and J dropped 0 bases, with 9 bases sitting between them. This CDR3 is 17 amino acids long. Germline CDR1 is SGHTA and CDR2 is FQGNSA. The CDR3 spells CASSLASSNSGANVLTF. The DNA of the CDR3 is TGTGCCAGCAGCTTAGCATCGAGTAACTCTGGGGCCAACGTCCTGACTTTC. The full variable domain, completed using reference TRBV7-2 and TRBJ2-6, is GAGVSQSPSNKVTEKGKDVELRCDPISGHTALYWYRQSLGQGLEFLIYFQGNSAPDKSGLPSDRFSAERTGGSVSTLTIQRTQQEDSAVYLCASSLASSNSGANVLTFGAGSRLTVL.

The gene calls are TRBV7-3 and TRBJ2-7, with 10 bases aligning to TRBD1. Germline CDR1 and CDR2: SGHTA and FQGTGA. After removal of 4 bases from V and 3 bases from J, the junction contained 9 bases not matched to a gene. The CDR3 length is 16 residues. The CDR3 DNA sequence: TGTGCCAGCAGCTCTATGGGACAGGGGAGATACTACGAGCAGTACTTC. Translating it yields CASSSMGQGRYYEQYF.

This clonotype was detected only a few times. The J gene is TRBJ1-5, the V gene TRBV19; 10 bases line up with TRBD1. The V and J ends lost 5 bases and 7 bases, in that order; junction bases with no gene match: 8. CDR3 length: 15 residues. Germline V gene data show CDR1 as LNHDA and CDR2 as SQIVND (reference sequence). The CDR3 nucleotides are TGTGCCAGTAGTGTCGGGACAGGGGACGGACAGCCCCAGCATTTT. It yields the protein CASSVGTGDGQPQHF.

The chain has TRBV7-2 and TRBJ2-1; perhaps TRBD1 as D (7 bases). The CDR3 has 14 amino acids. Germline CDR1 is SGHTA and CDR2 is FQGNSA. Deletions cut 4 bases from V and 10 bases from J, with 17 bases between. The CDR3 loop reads CASSSQGGTREQFF. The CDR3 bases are TGTGCCAGCAGCTCCCAGGGGGGCACTCGGGAGCAGTTCTTC.

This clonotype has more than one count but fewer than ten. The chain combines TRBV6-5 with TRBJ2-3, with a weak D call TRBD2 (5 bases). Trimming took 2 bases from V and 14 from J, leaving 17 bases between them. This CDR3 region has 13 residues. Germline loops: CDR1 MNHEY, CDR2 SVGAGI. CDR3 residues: CASSYGLAGTRYF. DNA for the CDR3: TGTGCCAGCAGTTACGGACTGGCCGGAACTCGGTATTTT.

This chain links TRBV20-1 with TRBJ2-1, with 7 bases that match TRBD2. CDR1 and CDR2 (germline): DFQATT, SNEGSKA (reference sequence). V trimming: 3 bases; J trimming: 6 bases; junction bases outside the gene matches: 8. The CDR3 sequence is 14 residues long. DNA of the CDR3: TGCAGTGCTAGGTTGGCGGGAGTTCTCAATGAGCAGTTCTTC. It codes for CSARLAGVLNEQFF.

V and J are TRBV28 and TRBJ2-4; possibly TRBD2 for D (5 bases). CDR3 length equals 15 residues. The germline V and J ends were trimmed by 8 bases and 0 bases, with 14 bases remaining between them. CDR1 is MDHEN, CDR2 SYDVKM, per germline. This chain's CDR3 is CASLQAGIAKNIQYF. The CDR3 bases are TGTGCCAGCCTTCAGGCGGGTATAGCCAAAAACATTCAGTACTTC.

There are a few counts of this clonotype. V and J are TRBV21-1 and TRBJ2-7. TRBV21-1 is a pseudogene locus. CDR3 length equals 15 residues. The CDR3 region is CASSKDQGTPYEQYF. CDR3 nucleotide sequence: TGTGCCAGCAGCAAAGATCAAGGTACACCCTACGAGCAGTACTTC.

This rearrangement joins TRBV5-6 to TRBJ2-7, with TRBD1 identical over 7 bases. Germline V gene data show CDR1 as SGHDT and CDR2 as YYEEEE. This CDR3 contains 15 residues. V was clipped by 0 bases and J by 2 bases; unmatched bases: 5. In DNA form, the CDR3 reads TGTGCCAGCAGCTTGGCGGACAGGTGGCCCTACGAGCAGTACTTC. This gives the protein CASSLADRWPYEQYF.

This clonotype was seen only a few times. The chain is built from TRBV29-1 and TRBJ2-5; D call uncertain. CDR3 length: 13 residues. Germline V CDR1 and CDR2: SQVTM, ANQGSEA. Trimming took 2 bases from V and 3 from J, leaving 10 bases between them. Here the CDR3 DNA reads TGCAGCGTTGAATATGTCGGCAAAGAGACCCAGTACTTC. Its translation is CSVEYVGKETQYF.

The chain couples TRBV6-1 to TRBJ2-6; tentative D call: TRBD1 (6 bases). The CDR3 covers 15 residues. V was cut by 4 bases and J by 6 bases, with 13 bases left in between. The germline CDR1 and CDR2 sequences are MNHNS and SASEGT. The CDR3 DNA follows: TGTGCCAGCAGTGCACAGGGTGTGACGGCCAACGTCCTGACTTTC. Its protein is CASSAQGVTANVLTF.